The clone carrying this TCR beta chain was recorded a few times. From the RT-PCR reads, TCRdb called clonotypes with MiXCR, one entry per CDR3 protein. The sample includes hundreds of thousands of distinct CDR3 sequences, approximately 15% of them seen just once. J gave up 1 base and V 4 bases, and 9 bases lay outside the gene matches. The CDR3 length is 17 residues. This chain connects TRBV12-3 or TRBV12-4 to TRBJ2-2; 7 bases align to TRBD1. Sample: memory CD4+ T cells from blood. The receptor was isolated from a female donor in good health, serving as a healthy control. Here the CDR3 reads CASSSTQTGWNTGELFF. DNA of the CDR3: TGTGCCAGCAGTTCGACACAGACAGGGTGGAACACCGGGGAGCTGTTTTTT.